This entry features one T cell receptor beta chain sequence. This record comes from a study of blood T cell repertoires in COVID-19. For the study at large: COVID-19 samples from acute and convalescent phases originated in the United States, Italy and Spain. Nucleic acid was either cDNA or gDNA, and it came from T cells, B-cell-depleted T cells, or PBMCs.

As handled by the study authors: Nucleated cell counts were estimated from reference gene primer amplification. Produced via immunoSEQ multiplex PCR; TCRdb's table is partial and in-frame only. The V and J calls and the clone size are those of that table, but D and trimming were determined from the DNA. The sample contains 150,000 to 200,000 clones, around 90% of which appear only once. CDR3 length equals 14 residues. The trim removed 5 bases at V and 5 bases at J, leaving 7 bases unmatched. The V gene's germline CDR1 is SGHNT and CDR2 YENEEA. The genes are TRBV11-3 and TRBJ1-1, with 8 bases identical to TRBD1. The clonotype was recovered from a man aged 40-49 years with acute or convalescent COVID-19. Sequencing was carried out using peripheral blood. CDR3 nucleotides: TGTGCCAGCAGCCCCAGGGGGCTCGGGACTGAAGCTTTCTTT. It codes for CASSPRGLGTEAFF.